This T cell receptor (beta chain) derives from a study of OX40 agonist ivuxolimab in advanced cancers. Describing the broader study: Ivuxolimab, which targeted the costimulatory receptor OX40 (CD134), was an agonistic, fully human IgG2 monoclonal antibody. Partial responses occurred in three dose-escalation patients, of whom one had hepatocellular carcinoma and two had cutaneous melanoma. The paper covers the monotherapy dose-escalation part of the phase I ivuxolimab trial, which included N ≈ 57 patients. Peripheral TCRbeta sequencing was intended to test whether TCR sequence diversity was altered and clonal T-cell expansion was caused by ivuxolimab. Of the 50 to 55 dose-escalation patients, hepatocellular carcinoma was present in 19, melanoma in about 15, renal cell carcinoma in 9 and head and neck cancer in 9. The dose-escalation cohort was about 83% male with a mean age of around 64 years, ranging from roughly 20 to 80. Intravenous ivuxolimab was administered to patients every 2 weeks at six dose levels: 0.01, 0.1, 0.3, 1.5, 3 and 10 mg/kg. Prior anti-PD-1, anti-PD-L1 or anti-CTLA-4 therapy was permitted, and approximately 42% of dose-escalation patients had received checkpoint inhibitors.

The paper's findings and limits, for the study overall: At doses from 0.1 to 3.0 mg/kg, clonal expansion was seen in both CD4+ and CD8+ blood T cells between baseline and week 6. The antigen specificity of the clonally expanded peripheral T cells was not determined. On average, CD8+ T cells showed more expanded clones than CD4+ T cells after ivuxolimab. Low levels of normalized T-cell clonal expansion were also seen in some patients who did not respond. In partial responders in the 0.1-3.0 mg/kg groups, normalized peripheral clonal expansion was found to be among the lowest, especially among CD8+ T cells.

Genomic DNA was isolated from the sorted cells so that the TCRbeta CDR3 region could be sequenced. The immunoSEQ Assay was used to sequence the TCRbeta CDR3 regions. Drawn from immuneACCESS, this table holds only the in-frame rearrangements with V and J called that TCRdb kept. Clones are partly lost; checked studies trace under half to an unresolved V gene and leave the rest unexplained. Present in this sample are fewer than 90,000 clones, around nine tenths of which were seen just once. Less than 0.85% of the sample comes from the top ten. Patients with autoimmune disease history or receiving systemic immunosuppression were excluded from the trial. Peripheral blood for TCR sequencing was collected from all dose cohorts at baseline, on cycle 4 day 1, and on cycle 7 day 1. Samples were obtained from an open-label, multicenter, first-in-human phase I dose-escalation trial of ivuxolimab. Adults with locally advanced or metastatic melanoma, renal cell, hepatocellular, or head and neck squamous cell carcinoma were enrolled in the trial. Before TCR sequencing, CD4+ and CD8+ T cells were separately sorted from peripheral blood.

This clone was observed a single time. No antigen is known for it. No qualities accompany the bases; no much larger clone lies one base away. The source is an adult with an advanced solid tumor such as melanoma, head and neck, liver or kidney cancer. This material consisted of CD4+ or CD8+ T cells sorted from blood, taken in a trial of the OX40 agonist ivuxolimab.

The nucleotide sequence reads TGTGCCAGCAGCCAGGCGCTCTCGGCCAACGTCCTGACTTTC. This encodes CASSQALSANVLTF. The rearranged chain carries TRBV7-3 and TRBJ2-6; there is no confident call for the D gene. V is shortened by 5 bases, J by 6 bases, and the region joining them spans 11 bases. As encoded in the germline V gene, CDR1 is SGHTA while CDR2 is FQGTGA. The CDR3 spans 14 residues, from the cysteine through the phenylalanine. Left in the record is the CDR3 DNA by itself, 42 bases read in frame from the first base.